Sequencing of this TCR beta chain was carried out in a study of post-analysis software for immune sequencing data. Whole-study context: Relapsing-remitting, secondary progressive and progressive-relapsing multiple sclerosis were all included among the disease courses. Study outcomes and limitations: Relative to controls, patients had a handful of TRBV segments at higher frequency, with TRBV5-6, TRBV5-1 and TRBV20-1 among these.

The germline CDR1 and CDR2 sequences are LNHNV and YYDKDF (reference sequence). The CDR3 extends over 16 amino acids. Trimming cost V 0 bases and J 0 bases, with 8 bases left between them. Incorporated into the TCR beta cDNA libraries were unique molecular identifiers, which served to reduce PCR and sequencing biases. About 460,000 cDNA molecules were obtained from 1 to 10 million T cells. MiXCR, applied by TCRdb to the PCR reads, yields one record per CDR3 protein. The sample gives roughly 600,000 distinct CDR3 sequences, roughly 45% of which show up once; under 2% is in the top ten. A few counts support this clonotype. The antigen is not known.

The sequenced sample consisted of blood. J is TRBJ1-4 and V is TRBV15; D is undetermined. The TCR was taken from a girl between 10 and 17 years old with multiple sclerosis. CDR3 in DNA: TGTGCCACCAGCAGAGAGGGGTATGCAACTAATGAAAAACTGTTTTTT. Translating it yields CATSREGYATNEKLFF.